The clone carrying this T cell receptor (beta chain) showed up just a few times. The antigen is unknown. TCRdb reprocessed the RACE reads with MiXCR, giving one entry per CDR3 protein. The sample contains about 52,000 distinct CDR3 sequences, approximately 9.9% of which appear only once. The germline CDR1 and CDR2 sequences are MNHEY and SVGAGI. The V end lost 0 bases, the J end lost 6 bases, and 14 bases lay between the germline ends. The CDR3 consists of 15 residues. This entry comes from a study of human T cells and chemical hapten exposure. Study findings and constraints: PT1 expanded TCR numbers tracked positively with patch test score. While controls formed fewer of them, expanded TCRs formed significantly more large CDR3 similarity clusters.

The time point here: patch test 3, about 24 weeks after DPC sensitization. As to treatment: therapeutic diphenylcyclopropenone sensitization with weekly scalp DPC. The sequencing used whole blood, collected in connection with sensitization to the hapten diphenylcyclopropenone (DPC). The TCR was taken from a woman in her 40s with alopecia areata. Some clones in this sample may be carry-over from other donors' samples. This chain links TRBV6-5 with TRBJ1-1, with D perhaps matching TRBD1 (5 bases). This chain's CDR3 is CASSYSTSLGAEAFF. In nucleotides, the CDR3 is TGTGCCAGCAGTTACTCGACTTCCTTGGGGGCTGAAGCTTTCTTT.